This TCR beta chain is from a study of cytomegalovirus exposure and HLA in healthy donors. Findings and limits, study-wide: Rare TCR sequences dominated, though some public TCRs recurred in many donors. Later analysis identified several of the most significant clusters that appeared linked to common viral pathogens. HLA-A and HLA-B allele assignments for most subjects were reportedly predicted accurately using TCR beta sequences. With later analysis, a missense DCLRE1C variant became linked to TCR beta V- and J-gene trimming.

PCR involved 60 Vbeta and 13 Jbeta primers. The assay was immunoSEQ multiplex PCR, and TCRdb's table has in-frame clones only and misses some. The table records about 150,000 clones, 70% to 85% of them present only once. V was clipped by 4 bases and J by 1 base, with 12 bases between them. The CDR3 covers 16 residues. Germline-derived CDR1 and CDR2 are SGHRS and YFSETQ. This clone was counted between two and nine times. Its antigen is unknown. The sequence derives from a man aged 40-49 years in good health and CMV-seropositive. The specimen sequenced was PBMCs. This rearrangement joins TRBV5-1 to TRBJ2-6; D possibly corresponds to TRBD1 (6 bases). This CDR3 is CASSRDNWSGANVLTF. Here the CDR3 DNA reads TGCGCCAGCAGCCGGGACAACTGGTCTGGGGCCAACGTCCTGACTTTC.